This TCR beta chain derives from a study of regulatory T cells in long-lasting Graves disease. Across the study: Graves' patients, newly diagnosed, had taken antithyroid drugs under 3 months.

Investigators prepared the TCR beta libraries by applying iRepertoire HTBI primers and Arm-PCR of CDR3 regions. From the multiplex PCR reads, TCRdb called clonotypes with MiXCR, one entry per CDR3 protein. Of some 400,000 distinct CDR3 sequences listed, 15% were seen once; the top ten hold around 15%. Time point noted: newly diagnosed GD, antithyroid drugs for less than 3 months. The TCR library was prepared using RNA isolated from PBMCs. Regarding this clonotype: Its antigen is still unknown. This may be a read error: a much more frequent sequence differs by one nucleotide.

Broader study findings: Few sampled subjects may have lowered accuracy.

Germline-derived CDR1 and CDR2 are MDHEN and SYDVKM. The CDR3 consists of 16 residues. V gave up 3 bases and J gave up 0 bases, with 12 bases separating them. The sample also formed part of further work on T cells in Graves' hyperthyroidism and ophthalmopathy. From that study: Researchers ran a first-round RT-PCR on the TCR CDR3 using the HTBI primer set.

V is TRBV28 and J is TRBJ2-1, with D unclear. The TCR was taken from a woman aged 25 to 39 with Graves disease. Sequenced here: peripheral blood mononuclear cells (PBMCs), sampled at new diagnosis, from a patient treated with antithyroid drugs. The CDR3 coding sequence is TGTGCCAGCAGTTTCCCAGCGAGTGGCTCCTACAATGAGCAGTTCTTC. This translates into CASSFPASGSYNEQFF.